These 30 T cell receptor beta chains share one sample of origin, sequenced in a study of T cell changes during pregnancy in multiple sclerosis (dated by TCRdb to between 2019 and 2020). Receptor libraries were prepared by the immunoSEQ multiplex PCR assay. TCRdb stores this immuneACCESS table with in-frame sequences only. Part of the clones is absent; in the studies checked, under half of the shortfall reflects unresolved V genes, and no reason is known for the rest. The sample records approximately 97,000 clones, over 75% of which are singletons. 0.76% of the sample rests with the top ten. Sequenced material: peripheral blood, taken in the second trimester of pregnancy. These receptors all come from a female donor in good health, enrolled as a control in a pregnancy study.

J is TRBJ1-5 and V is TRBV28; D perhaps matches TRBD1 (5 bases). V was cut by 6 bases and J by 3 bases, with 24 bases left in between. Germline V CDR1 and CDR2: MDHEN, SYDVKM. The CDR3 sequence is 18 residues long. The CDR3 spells CASSLGWGTQMLNQPQHF. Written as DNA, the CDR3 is TGTGCCAGCAGCCTAGGATGGGGCACACAGATGCTCAATCAGCCCCAGCATTTT.

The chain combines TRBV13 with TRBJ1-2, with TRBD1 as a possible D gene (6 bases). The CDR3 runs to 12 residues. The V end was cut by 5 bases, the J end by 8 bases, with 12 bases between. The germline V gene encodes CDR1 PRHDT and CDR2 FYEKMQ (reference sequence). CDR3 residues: CASSAHREGYTF. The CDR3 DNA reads TGTGCCAGCAGCGCCCACAGGGAAGGCTACACCTTC. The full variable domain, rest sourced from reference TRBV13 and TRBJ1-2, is AAGVIQSPRHLIKEKRETATLKCYPIPRHDTVYWYQQGPGQDPQFLISFYEKMQSDKGSIPDRFSAQQFSDYHSELNMSSLELGDSALYFCASSAHREGYTFGSGTRLTVV.

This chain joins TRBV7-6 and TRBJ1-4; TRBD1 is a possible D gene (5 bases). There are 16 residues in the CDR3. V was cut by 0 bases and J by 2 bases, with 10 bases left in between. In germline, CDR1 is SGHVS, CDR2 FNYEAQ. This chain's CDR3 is CASSLAGGATNEKLFF. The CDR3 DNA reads TGTGCCAGCAGCTTAGCGGGAGGGGCGACTAATGAAAAACTGTTTTTT.

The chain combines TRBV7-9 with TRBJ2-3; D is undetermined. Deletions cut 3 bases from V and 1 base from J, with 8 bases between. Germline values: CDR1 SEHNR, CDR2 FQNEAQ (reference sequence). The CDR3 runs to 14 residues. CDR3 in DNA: TGTGCCAGCAGCTTTTCGGTAGGCACAGATACGCAGTATTTT. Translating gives CASSFSVGTDTQYF.

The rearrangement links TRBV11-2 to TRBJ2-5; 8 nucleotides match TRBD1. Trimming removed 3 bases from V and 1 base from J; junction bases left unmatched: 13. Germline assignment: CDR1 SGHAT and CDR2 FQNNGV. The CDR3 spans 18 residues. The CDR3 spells CASSFPRGRVGLQETQYF. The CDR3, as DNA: TGTGCCAGCAGCTTCCCCAGGGGGCGCGTAGGACTCCAAGAGACCCAGTACTTC.

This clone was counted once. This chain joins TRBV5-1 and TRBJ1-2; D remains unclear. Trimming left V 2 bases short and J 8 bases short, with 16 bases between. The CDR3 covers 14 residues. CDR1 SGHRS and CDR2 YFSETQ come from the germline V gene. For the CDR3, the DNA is TGCGCCAGCAGCTTTTCGGGAGAGATATCGGGCTACACCTTC. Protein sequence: CASSFSGEISGYTF.

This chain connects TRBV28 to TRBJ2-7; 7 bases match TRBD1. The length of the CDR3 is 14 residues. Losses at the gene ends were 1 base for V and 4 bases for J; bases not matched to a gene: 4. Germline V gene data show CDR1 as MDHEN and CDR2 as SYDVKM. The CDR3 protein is CASSLLGQRYEQYF. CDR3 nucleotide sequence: TGTGCCAGCAGTTTATTGGGACAGCGGTACGAGCAGTACTTC.

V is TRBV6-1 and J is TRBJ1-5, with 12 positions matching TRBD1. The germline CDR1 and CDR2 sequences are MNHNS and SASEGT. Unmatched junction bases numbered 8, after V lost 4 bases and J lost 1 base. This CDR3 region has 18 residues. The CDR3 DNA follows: TGTGCCAGCAGTGCAGGGACAGGGGGCATGTCGAGCAATCAGCCCCAGCATTTT. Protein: CASSAGTGGMSSNQPQHF.

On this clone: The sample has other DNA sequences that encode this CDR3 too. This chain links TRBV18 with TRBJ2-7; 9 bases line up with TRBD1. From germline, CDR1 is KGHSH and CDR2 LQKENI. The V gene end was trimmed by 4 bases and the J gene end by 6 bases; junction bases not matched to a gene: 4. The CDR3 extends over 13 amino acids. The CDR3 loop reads CASSLGQGSEQYF. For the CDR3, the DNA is TGTGCCAGCTCACTGGGACAGGGATCCGAGCAGTACTTC.

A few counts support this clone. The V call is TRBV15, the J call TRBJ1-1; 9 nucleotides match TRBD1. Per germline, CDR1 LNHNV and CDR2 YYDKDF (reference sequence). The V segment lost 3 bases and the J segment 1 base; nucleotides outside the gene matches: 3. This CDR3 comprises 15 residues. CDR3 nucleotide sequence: TGTGCCACCAGCAGCCAGACAGGGGGGAACACTGAAGCTTTCTTT. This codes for CATSSQTGGNTEAFF.

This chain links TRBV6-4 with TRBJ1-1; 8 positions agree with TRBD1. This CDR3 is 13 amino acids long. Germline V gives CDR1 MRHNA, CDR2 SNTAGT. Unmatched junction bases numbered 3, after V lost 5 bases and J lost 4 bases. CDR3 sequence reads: CASSKTGGTEAFF. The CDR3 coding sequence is TGTGCCAGCAGTAAAACAGGGGGCACTGAAGCTTTCTTT.

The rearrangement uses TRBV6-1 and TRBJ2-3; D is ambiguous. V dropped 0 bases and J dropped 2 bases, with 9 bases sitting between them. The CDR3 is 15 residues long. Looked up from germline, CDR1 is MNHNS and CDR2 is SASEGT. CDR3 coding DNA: TGTGCCAGCAGTGAAGCCACTCTTCACACAGATACGCAGTATTTT. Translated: CASSEATLHTDTQYF.

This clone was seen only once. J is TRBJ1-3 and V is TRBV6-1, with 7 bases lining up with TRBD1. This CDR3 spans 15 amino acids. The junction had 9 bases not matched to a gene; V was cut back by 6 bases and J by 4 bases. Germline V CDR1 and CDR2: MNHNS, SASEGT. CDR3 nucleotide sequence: TGTGCCAGCAGCCCTCAGACAGGGCTCGGAAACACCATATATTTT. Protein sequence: CASSPQTGLGNTIYF.

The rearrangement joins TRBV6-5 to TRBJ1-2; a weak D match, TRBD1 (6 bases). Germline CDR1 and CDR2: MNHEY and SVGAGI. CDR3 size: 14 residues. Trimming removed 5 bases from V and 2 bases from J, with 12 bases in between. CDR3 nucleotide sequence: TGTGCCAGCAGTCCACACAGGGCGAACTATGGCTACACCTTC. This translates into CASSPHRANYGYTF.

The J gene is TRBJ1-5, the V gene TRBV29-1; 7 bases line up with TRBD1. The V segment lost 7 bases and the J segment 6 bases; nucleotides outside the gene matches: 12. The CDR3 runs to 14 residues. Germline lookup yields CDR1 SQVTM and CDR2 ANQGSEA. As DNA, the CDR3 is TGCAGCGCCCAGGGGCAGGGGGTAGGTCAGCCCCAGCATTTT. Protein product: CSAQGQGVGQPQHF. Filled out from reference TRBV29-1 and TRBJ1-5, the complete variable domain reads SAVISQKPSRDICQRGTSLTIQCQVDSQVTMMFWYRQQPGQSLTLIATANQGSEATYESGFVIDKFPISRPNLTFSTLTVSNMSPEDSSIYLCSAQGQGVGQPQHFGDGTRLSIL.

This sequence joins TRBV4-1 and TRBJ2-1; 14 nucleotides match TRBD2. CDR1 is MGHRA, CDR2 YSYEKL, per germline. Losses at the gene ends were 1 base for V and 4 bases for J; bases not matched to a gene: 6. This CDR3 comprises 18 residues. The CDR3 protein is CASSQGLAGGPRYNEQFF. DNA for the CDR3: TGCGCCAGCAGCCAAGGACTAGCGGGAGGGCCGAGGTACAATGAGCAGTTCTTC.

The CDR3 loop reads CAWADSYEQYF. CDR3 bases: TGTGCCTGGGCCGACAGTTACGAGCAGTACTTC. The chain uses TRBV30 and TRBJ2-7; tentative D call: TRBD1 (5 bases). Germline loops: CDR1 GTSNPN, CDR2 SVGIG (reference sequence). The V and J ends lost 5 bases and 4 bases respectively, with 9 bases between them. This CDR3 region has 11 residues.

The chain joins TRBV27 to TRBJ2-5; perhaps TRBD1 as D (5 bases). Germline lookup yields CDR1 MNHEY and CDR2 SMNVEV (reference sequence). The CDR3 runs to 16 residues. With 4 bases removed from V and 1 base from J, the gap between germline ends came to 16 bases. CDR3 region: CASSWASGRPQETQYF. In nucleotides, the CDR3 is TGTGCCAGCAGTTGGGCCTCAGGGCGCCCCCAAGAGACCCAGTACTTC.

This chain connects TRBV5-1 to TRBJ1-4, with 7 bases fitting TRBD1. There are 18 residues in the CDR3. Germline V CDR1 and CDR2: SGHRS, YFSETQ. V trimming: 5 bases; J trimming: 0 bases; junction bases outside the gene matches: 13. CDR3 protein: CASRPGTEGTATNEKLFF. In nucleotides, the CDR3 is TGCGCCAGCAGACCGGGGACAGAGGGAACTGCAACTAATGAAAAACTGTTTTTT.

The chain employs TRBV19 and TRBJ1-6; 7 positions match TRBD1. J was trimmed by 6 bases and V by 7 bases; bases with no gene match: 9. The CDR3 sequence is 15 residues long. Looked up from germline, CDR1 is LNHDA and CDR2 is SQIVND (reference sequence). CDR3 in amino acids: CASTIRGQPNSPLHF. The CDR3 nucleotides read TGTGCCAGTACCATAAGGGGACAGCCTAATTCACCCCTCCACTTT.

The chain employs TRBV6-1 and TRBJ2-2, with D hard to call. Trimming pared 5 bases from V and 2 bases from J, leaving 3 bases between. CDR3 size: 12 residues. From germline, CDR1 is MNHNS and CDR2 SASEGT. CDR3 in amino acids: CASSINTGELFF. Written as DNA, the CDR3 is TGTGCCAGCAGTATAAACACCGGGGAGCTGTTTTTT.

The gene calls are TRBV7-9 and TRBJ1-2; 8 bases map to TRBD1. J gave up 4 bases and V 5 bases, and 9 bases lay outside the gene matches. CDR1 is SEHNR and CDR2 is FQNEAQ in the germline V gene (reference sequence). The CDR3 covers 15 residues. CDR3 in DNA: TGTGCCAGCAGCGCGAGACAGGGGAGAGGCTATGGCTACACCTTC. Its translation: CASSARQGRGYGYTF.

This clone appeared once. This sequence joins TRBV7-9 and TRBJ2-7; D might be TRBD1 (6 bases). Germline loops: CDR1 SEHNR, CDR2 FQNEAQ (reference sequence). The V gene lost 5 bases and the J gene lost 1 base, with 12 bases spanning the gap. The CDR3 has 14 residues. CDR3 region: CASSVVGASYEQYF. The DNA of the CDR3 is TGTGCCAGCAGCGTTGTGGGGGCGTCCTACGAGCAGTACTTC.

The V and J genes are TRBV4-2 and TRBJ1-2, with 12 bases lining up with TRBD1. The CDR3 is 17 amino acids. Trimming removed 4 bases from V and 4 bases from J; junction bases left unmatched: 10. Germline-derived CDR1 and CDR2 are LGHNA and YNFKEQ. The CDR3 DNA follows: TGTGCCAGCAGCCTCCGGGACAGGGGGCCTCAACCCTATGGCTACACCTTC. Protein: CASSLRDRGPQPYGYTF.

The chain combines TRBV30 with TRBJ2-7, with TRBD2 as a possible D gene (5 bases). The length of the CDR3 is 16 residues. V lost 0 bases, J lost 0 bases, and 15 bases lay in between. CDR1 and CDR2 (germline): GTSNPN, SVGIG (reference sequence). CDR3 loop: CAWSVLGRRDSYEQYF. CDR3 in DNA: TGTGCCTGGAGTGTACTAGGACGACGGGACTCCTACGAGCAGTACTTC.

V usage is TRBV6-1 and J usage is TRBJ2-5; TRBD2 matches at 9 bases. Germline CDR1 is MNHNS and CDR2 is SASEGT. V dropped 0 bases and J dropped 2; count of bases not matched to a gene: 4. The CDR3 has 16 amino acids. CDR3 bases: TGTGCCAGCAGTGAAGCGCGGGGGGGAGCTCAAGAGACCCAGTACTTC. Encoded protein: CASSEARGGAQETQYF.

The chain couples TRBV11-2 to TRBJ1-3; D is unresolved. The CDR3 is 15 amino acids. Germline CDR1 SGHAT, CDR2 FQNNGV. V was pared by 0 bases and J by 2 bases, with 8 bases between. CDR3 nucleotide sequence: TGTGCCAGCAGCTTAGACACGGTCGCTGGAAACACCATATATTTT. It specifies CASSLDTVAGNTIYF.

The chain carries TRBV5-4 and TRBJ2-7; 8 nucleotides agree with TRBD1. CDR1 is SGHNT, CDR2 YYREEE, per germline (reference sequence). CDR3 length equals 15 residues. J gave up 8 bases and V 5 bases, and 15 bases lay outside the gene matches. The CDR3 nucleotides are TGTGCCAGCAGTCTCTCCGGGGACAGGACGAGCAAGCAGTACTTC. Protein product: CASSLSGDRTSKQYF.

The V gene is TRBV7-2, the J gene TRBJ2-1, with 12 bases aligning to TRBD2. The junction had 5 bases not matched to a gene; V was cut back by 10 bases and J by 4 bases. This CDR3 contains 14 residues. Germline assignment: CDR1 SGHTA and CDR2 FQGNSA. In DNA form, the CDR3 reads TGTGCCACCGCTCTAGCGGGGGGGTACAATGAGCAGTTCTTC. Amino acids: CATALAGGYNEQFF. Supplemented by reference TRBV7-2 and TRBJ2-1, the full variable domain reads GAGVSQSPSNKVTEKGKDVELRCDPISGHTALYWYRQSLGQGLEFLIYFQGNSAPDKSGLPSDRFSAERTGGSVSTLTIQRTQQEDSAVYLCATALAGGYNEQFFGPGTRLTVL.

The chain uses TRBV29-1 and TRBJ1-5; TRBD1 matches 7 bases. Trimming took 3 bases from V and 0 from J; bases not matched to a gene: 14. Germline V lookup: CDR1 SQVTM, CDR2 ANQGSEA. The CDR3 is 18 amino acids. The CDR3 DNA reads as TGCAGCGTTGATCAGACAGGGATAGTTATTGGTAGCAATCAGCCCCAGCATTTT. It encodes CSVDQTGIVIGSNQPQHF.